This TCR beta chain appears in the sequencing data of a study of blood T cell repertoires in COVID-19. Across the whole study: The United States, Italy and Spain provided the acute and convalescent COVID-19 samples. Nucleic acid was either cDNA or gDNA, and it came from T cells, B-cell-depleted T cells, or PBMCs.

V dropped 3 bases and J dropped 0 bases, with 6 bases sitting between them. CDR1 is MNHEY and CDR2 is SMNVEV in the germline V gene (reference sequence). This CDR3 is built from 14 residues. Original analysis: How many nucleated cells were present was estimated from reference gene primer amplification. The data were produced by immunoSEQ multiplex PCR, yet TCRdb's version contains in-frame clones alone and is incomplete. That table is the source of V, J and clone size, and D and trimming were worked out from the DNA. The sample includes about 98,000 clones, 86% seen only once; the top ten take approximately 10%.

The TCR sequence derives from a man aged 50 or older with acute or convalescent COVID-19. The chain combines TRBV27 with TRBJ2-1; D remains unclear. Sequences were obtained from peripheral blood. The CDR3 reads CASSFLSSYNEQFF. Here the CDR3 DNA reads TGTGCCAGCAGTTTCCTGAGCTCCTACAATGAGCAGTTCTTC.